This is a list of T cell receptor beta chains from one sample in a study of blood T cell repertoires in COVID-19. TCRdb's table, derived via immunoSEQ multiplex PCR, lists solely in-frame clones and lacks some. The repertoire holds around 64,000 clones, with around four fifths as singletons. Sequenced: peripheral blood. The receptors stem from a human donor in a cohort sampled during active COVID-19. CDR3s include the opening cysteine and the closing phenylalanine or tryptophan. D genes are given only for firm matches. Size is omitted from some rows. Given values are once, few, many or a class for expanded clones.

TRBJ2-5 TRBV7-2 . . CASSLQGIQETQYF TGTGCCAGCAGCTTACAGGGGATCCAAGAGACCCAGTACTTC
TRBJ1-1 TRBV7-6 . . CASSLGSPGETEAFF TGTGCCAGCAGCTTAGGAAGTCCGGGGGAGACTGAAGCTTTCTTT
TRBJ2-1 TRBV27 . . CASSLGFGRAYNEQFF TGTGCCAGCAGTTTGGGGTTTGGGCGGGCCTACAATGAGCAGTTCTTC
TRBJ2-1 TRBV19 . . CASSSQSRGRGFGNEQFF TGTGCCAGTAGCTCCCAATCCCGGGGGAGAGGGTTCGGAAATGAGCAGTTCTTC
TRBJ1-6 TRBV6-1 . . CASSDSGYSDNSPLHF TGTGCCAGCAGTGATTCAGGATACTCAGATAATTCACCCCTCCACTTT
TRBJ2-3 TRBV29-1 TRBD2 . CSAVPTGGSTDTQYF TGCAGCGCCGTCCCCACGGGGGGAAGCACAGATACGCAGTATTTT
TRBJ2-1 TRBV19 TRBD2 once CASSFGTSGGVVEQFF TGTGCCAGTAGTTTCGGGACTAGCGGGGGGGTAGTTGAGCAGTTCTTC
TRBJ2-6 TRBV24-1 TRBD1 few CATSDSPDRGAGANVLTF TGTGCCACCAGTGATTCGCCGGACAGGGGGGCTGGGGCCAACGTCCTGACTTTC
TRBJ2-7 TRBV12-5 . many CASGFPGSATYEQYF TGTGCTAGTGGTTTCCCCGGGTCGGCGACCTACGAGCAGTACTTC
TRBJ2-5 TRBV5-1 TRBD1 . CASSLTPGQGKEETQYF TGCGCCAGCAGCTTAACCCCGGGACAGGGAAAGGAAGAGACCCAGTACTTC
TRBJ2-2 TRBV25-1 . . CASSETSYAGELFF TGTGCCAGCAGTGAAACTAGCTATGCCGGGGAGCTGTTTTTT
TRBJ2-1 TRBV6-5 TRBD2 . CASRAFGGGYNEQFF TGTGCCAGCAGGGCTTTCGGGGGGGGTTACAATGAGCAGTTCTTC
TRBJ1-6 TRBV6-5 . . CASRLGGALDSPLHF TGTGCCAGCAGACTCGGAGGGGCCTTGGATTCACCCCTCCACTTT
TRBJ2-3 TRBV12-5 TRBD2 . CASGLGSGGTDTQYF TGTGCTAGTGGTTTGGGTAGCGGGGGGACAGATACGCAGTATTTT
TRBJ2-5 TRBV11-3 TRBD2 . CASSPGGLAGGETQYF TGTGCCAGCAGCCCAGGCGGGCTAGCGGGGGGAGAGACCCAGTACTTC
TRBJ1-3 TRBV16 . . CASSPQWGNRNTIYF TGTGCCAGCAGCCCACAGTGGGGCAACAGAAACACCATATATTTT
TRBJ1-2 TRBV11-2 . few CASSAVTNYGYTF TGTGCCAGCAGCGCGGTCACTAACTATGGCTACACCTTC
TRBJ1-5 TRBV5-1 . . CASSLAGGFQPQHF TGCGCCAGCAGCTTGGCCGGGGGTTTTCAGCCCCAGCATTTT
TRBJ1-1 TRBV11-1 . many CASSSTRTSEAFF TGTGCCAGCAGCTCCACACGGACATCTGAAGCTTTCTTT
TRBJ1-5 TRBV6-5 . . CASKGAWGNQPQHF TGTGCCTCCAAAGGGGCATGGGGCAATCAGCCCCAGCATTTT
TRBJ2-6 TRBV19 . . CASPDGMEGKFSGANVLTF TGTGCCAGTCCGGATGGCATGGAGGGGAAATTTTCTGGGGCCAACGTCCTGACTTTC
TRBJ1-6 TRBV14 . . CASSHPRGGDSPLHF TGTGCCAGCAGTCACCCTCGAGGGGGGGATTCACCCCTCCACTTT
TRBJ2-1 TRBV6-5 TRBD2 few CASRQAGGNEQFF TGTGCCAGCAGACAAGCGGGGGGGAATGAGCAGTTCTTC
TRBJ1-1 TRBV30 . . CAWKRATQLNTEAFF TGTGCCTGGAAGCGGGCAACTCAATTGAACACTGAAGCTTTCTTT
TRBJ1-2 TRBV5-3 TRBD1 . CARSTGQGNRNYGYTF TGTGCCAGAAGCACGGGACAGGGAAACCGTAACTATGGCTACACCTTC
TRBJ2-5 TRBV6-5 . . CASTGVAKETQYF TGTGCCAGCACCGGAGTGGCGAAAGAGACCCAGTACTTC
TRBJ2-1 TRBV10-2 . . CASREGAYNEQFF TGCGCCAGCCGAGAGGGGGCCTACAATGAGCAGTTCTTC
TRBJ1-2 TRBV9 TRBD1 . CASSDRGLYGYTF TGTGCCAGCAGCGATAGGGGGCTCTATGGCTACACCTTC
TRBJ2-7 TRBV7-6 . . CASSASRGPYEQYF TGTGCCAGCAGCGCAAGCAGGGGACCCTACGAGCAGTACTTC
TRBJ1-1 TRBV20-1 . few CSAATHTEAFF TGCAGTGCTGCAACTCACACTGAAGCTTTCTTT
TRBJ2-5 TRBV2 . . CASHVGPRETQYF TGTGCCAGCCACGTGGGGCCTCGGGAGACCCAGTACTTC
TRBJ2-7 TRBV25-1 . . CASSERPYEQYF TGTGCCAGCAGTGAGCGTCCATACGAGCAGTACTTC
TRBJ2-7 TRBV10-3 TRBD1 . CASQRDRTIYEQYF TGTGCCTCGCAAAGGGACAGAACCATCTACGAGCAGTACTTC
TRBJ1-6 TRBV3-1/TRBV3-2 TRBD1 few CASSEADRGYNSPLHF TGTGCCAGCAGCGAGGCGGACAGGGGATATAATTCACCCCTCCACTTT
TRBJ1-5 TRBV10-2 . . CASSENRYQPQHF TGCGCCAGCAGTGAGAACAGATATCAGCCCCAGCATTTT
TRBJ1-6 TRBV6-6 . . CASSLGQLGSPLHF TGTGCCAGCAGCCTCGGACAACTTGGTTCACCCCTCCACTTT
TRBJ2-7 TRBV5-1 TRBD1 . CASSTSRGNSYEQYF TGCGCCAGCAGCACCTCCAGGGGGAACTCCTACGAGCAGTACTTC
TRBJ2-2 TRBV3-1/TRBV3-2 TRBD2 . CASSHRTSGRNTGELFF TGTGCCAGCAGCCATAGGACTAGCGGGAGGAACACCGGGGAGCTGTTTTTT
TRBJ2-1 TRBV19 . . CASSIGKRLSGEQFF TGTGCCAGTAGTATAGGGAAAAGACTATCAGGTGAGCAGTTCTTC
TRBJ2-5 TRBV3-1/TRBV3-2 . . CASSQERGGQETQYF TGTGCCAGCAGCCAAGAGCGGGGTGGGCAAGAGACCCAGTACTTC